These T cell receptor beta chains were read from a single sample in a study of blood T cell repertoires in COVID-19. The data were produced by immunoSEQ multiplex PCR, yet TCRdb's version contains in-frame clones alone and is incomplete. Counted here are over 50,000 clones, approximately 80% occurring once; the ten biggest clones make up around 3.7%. The sequenced sample consisted of PBMCs or T cells enriched from blood (not recorded which). The source of these receptors is a woman in her thirties or forties with acute COVID-19. Both conserved end residues are trimmed from each CDR3.

CDR3: SFFSPGSYNEQF; J: TRBJ2-1; V: TRBV29-1
CDR3: ASSGPGKMNTEAF; J: TRBJ1-1; V: TRBV19
CDR3: ASSLLGNREEKLF; J: TRBJ1-4; V: TRBV11-2
CDR3: ASGTTYNEQF; J: TRBJ2-1; V: TRBV6-5
CDR3: ASSPTGAHHGYT; J: TRBJ1-2; V: TRBV7-3
CDR3: ASPHDREDSNQPQH; J: TRBJ1-5; V: TRBV19
CDR3: ASSSTGLNTEAF; J: TRBJ1-1; V: TRBV6-5
CDR3: SASLLSLRGTYEQY; J: TRBJ2-7; V: TRBV20-1
CDR3: ASSRSGLGNQPQH; J: TRBJ1-5; V: TRBV5-5
CDR3: ATSATEPGQGAKLF; J: TRBJ1-4; V: TRBV24-1
CDR3: ASSSGGGFQETQY; J: TRBJ2-5; V: TRBV19
CDR3: ASSLRGTGFGTGELF; J: TRBJ2-2; V: TRBV11-2
CDR3: ASKRGGRAAGANVLT; J: TRBJ2-6; V: TRBV10-2
CDR3: ASSVGSGARNNEQF; J: TRBJ2-1; V: TRBV9
CDR3: ASSISRDRPNEKLF; J: TRBJ1-4; V: TRBV19
CDR3: ASSQVLAGESDTQY; J: TRBJ2-3; V: TRBV18
CDR3: ASSQGTGNWANEKLF; J: TRBJ1-4; V: TRBV14
CDR3: ASSLGRANTGELF; J: TRBJ2-2; V: TRBV11-3
CDR3: ASSTTRFETQY; J: TRBJ2-5; V: TRBV12-3/TRBV12-4
CDR3: ASSQRRVYGYT; J: TRBJ1-2; V: TRBV3-1/TRBV3-2
CDR3: ATGQGGYT; J: TRBJ1-2; V: TRBV10-3
CDR3: ASSQAYPGMGEQY; J: TRBJ2-7; V: TRBV14
CDR3: SVGGTDEQY; J: TRBJ2-7; V: TRBV29-1
CDR3: ASSPQGRDTEAF; J: TRBJ1-1; V: TRBV9
CDR3: ASRLDPRDRGYT; J: TRBJ1-2; V: TRBV12-2
CDR3: ASGGWGTGPHEQY; J: TRBJ2-7; V: TRBV4-1
CDR3: ASIPRQGGSGELF; J: TRBJ2-2; V: TRBV19
CDR3: ASSLAVGGRGTEAF; J: TRBJ1-1; V: TRBV5-1
CDR3: ATGTIGANVLT; J: TRBJ2-6; V: TRBV24-1